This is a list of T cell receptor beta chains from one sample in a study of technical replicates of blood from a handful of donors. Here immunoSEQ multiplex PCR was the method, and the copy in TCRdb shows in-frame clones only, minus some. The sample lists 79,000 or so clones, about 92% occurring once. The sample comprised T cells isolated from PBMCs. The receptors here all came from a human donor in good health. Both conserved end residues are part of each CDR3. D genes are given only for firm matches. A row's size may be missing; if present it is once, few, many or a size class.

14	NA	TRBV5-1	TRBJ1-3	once	CASSLGGVGNTIYF	TGCGCCAGCAGCTTGGGGGGCGTTGGAAACACCATATATTTT
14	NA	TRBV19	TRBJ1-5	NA	CASRFQGDNQPQHF	TGTGCCAGTAGGTTCCAGGGTGACAATCAGCCCCAGCATTTT
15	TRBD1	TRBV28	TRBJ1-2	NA	CASSSTGDANYGYTF	TGTGCCAGCAGCTCGACAGGGGATGCTAACTATGGCTACACCTTC
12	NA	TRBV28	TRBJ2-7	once	CASSHDYFEQYF	TGTGCCAGCAGCCATGACTATTTCGAGCAGTACTTC
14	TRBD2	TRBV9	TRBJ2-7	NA	CASSVAIAGYEQYF	TGTGCCAGCAGCGTAGCCATAGCGGGCTACGAGCAGTACTTC
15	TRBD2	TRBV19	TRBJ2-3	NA	CASSPSGGDTDTQYF	TGTGCCAGTAGTCCTAGCGGGGGGGACACAGATACGCAGTATTTT
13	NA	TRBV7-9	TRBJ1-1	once	CASSFNRNTEAFF	TGTGCCAGCAGCTTCAACAGGAACACTGAAGCCTTCTTT
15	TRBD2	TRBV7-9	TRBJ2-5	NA	CASSTQLAGVETQYF	TGTGCCAGCAGCACCCAACTAGCGGGTGTAGAGACCCAGTACTTC
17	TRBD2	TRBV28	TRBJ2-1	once	CASSFQVSLAGANEQFF	TGTGCCAGCAGTTTTCAGGTTAGTCTAGCGGGAGCCAATGAGCAGTTCTTC
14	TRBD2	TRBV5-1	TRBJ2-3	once	CASSYGRGTDTQYF	TGCGCCAGCAGCTACGGGAGGGGAACAGATACGCAGTATTTT
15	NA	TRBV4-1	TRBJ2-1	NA	CASSLRLLAYNEQFF	TGCGCCAGCAGCCTCCGATTACTAGCCTACAATGAGCAGTTCTTC
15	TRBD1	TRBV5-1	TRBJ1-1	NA	CASSLAGTGYTEAFF	TGCGCCAGCAGCTTGGCCGGGACAGGGTACACTGAAGCTTTCTTT
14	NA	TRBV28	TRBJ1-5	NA	CASSLGAPNQPQHF	TGTGCCAGCAGTTTAGGGGCCCCCAATCAGCCCCAGCATTTT
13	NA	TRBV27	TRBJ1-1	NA	CASSSVSGLQAFF	TGTGCCAGCAGTTCCGTTTCGGGTCTCCAAGCTTTCTTT
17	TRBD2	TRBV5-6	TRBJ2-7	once	CASSYLAGTSGSREQYF	TGTGCCAGCAGCTACCTCGCCGGGACTAGCGGGAGTAGGGAGCAGTACTTC
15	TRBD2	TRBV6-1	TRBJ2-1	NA	CASSERSGTGNEQFF	TGTGCCAGCAGTGAACGTAGCGGGACTGGTAATGAGCAGTTCTTC
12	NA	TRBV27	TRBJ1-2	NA	CASREQGRGYTF	TGTGCCAGCAGGGAACAGGGCCGAGGCTACACCTTC
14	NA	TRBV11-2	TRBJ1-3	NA	CASSLQGLGNTIYF	TGTGCCAGCAGCTTACAGGGTTTAGGAAACACCATATATTTT
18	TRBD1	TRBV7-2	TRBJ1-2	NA	CASSLGGTGGLGNYGYTF	TGTGCCAGCAGCTTAGGGGGGACAGGTGGGCTGGGAAACTATGGCTACACCTTC
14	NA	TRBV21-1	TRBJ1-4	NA	CASSKDSANEKLFF	TGTGCCAGCAGCAAAGACAGTGCCAATGAAAAACTGTTTTTT
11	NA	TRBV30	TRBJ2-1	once	CAWSVGVEQFF	TGTGCCTGGAGTGTAGGGGTTGAGCAGTTCTTC
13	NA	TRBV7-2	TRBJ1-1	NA	CASSLTGGTEAFF	TGTGCCAGCAGCTTAACCGGAGGCACTGAAGCTTTCTTT